This TCR beta chain was captured by sequencing in a study of T cells after yellow fever vaccination. Background on the study: Those fractions that held only low numbers of cells were prepared using the SMART-Seq v4 Ultra Low Input RNA kit. Overall study results and limits: Post-booster samples contained most primary-vaccination clones (around 96% CD4, about 87% CD8).

Germline CDR1 reads MDHEN; CDR2 reads SYDVKM. V gave up 5 bases and J gave up 3 bases, with 7 bases separating them. The CDR3 consists of 13 residues. This clonotype came up many times. Antigen: not known. TCRdb passed the 5' RACE reads through MiXCR, listing each CDR3 protein once. The sample yields some 220,000 distinct CDR3 sequences, more than 3% seen once. The source is a man between 18 and 29 years old who received the YFV17D yellow fever vaccine. The chain employs TRBV28 and TRBJ2-2; tentatively, D is TRBD2 (5 bases). Sample: CD4+ T cells sorted from PBMCs, taken 10 days after the yellow fever booster vaccination. The DNA of the CDR3 is TGTGCCAGCAGTCCCGGGGACACCGGGGAGCTGTTTTTT. This codes for CASSPGDTGELFF.